What follows describes a single TCR beta chain. This entry is derived from a study of control samples from healthy donors and cancer patients. Data came from immunoSEQ multiplex PCR; TCRdb stores just in-frame clones and leaves some out. The table has some 95,000 clones, 92% seen once. Germline CDR1 and CDR2: SGHTA and FQGTGA. The CDR3 is 17 amino acids. Trimming cost V 5 bases and J 4 bases; bases outside gene matches: 16. The clonotype comes from a human donor in good health. The donor label of this sample is uncertain. This chain joins TRBV7-3 and TRBJ2-5; 7 bases fit TRBD2. The sample was blood. Written as DNA, the CDR3 is TGTGCCAGCAGCGCTAACGGACTAGTTCAGGAGTCAGAGACCCAGTACTTC. Translated, it gives CASSANGLVQESETQYF.